Included here is one T cell receptor beta chain sequence, with context. This sample was included in a study of control samples from healthy donors and cancer patients. CDR3 length: 14 amino acids. Trimming stripped 5 bases from V and 1 base from J, with 11 bases between. CDR1 and CDR2 from the germline V gene are LNHDA and SQIVND (reference sequence). Clones were sequenced by immunoSEQ multiplex PCR, and TCRdb holds only the in-frame ones, with some missing. Here the sample spans more than 60,000 clones, about nine tenths being singletons. Material: PBMCs. The chain has TRBV19 and TRBJ1-2, with no clear D. The receptor was isolated from a woman aged 45-65 years with colorectal cancer. For the CDR3, the DNA is TGTGCCAGTAGTGTGGCGGATGGTAACTATGGCTACACCTTC. Protein sequence: CASSVADGNYGYTF.